This TCR beta chain was sequenced in a study of cytomegalovirus exposure and HLA in healthy donors. About the study: T cells numbering about 179 million yielded around 120 million unique TCR beta sequences in an earlier analysis. For the approximately 390 genotyped donors, 65% to 90% fell within the Caucasian-associated ancestry cluster.

Study results and caveats: Later analysis identified a missense DCLRE1C variant that was linked to TCR beta V- and J-gene trimming. As a later analysis revealed, the rate of TCR association differed by HLA locus, with DRB1 most and HLA-C fewest.

CDR3 size: 14 residues. V lost 0 bases, J lost 4 bases, and 8 bases lay in between. The germline V gene encodes CDR1 SNHLY and CDR2 FYNNEI. The primer mix had 60 Vbeta and 13 Jbeta primers. Only in-frame clones appear in the TCRdb table, and some are missing; sequencing was by immunoSEQ multiplex PCR. The data hold some 150,000 clones, with around 82% observed a single time. Remarks on this clone: Antigen unknown.

The TCR comes from a woman aged 45 to 65 in good health and CMV-seropositive. The sequencing input was PBMCs. V and J are TRBV2 and TRBJ2-3; D remains ambiguous. CDR3 DNA: TGTGCCAGCAGTGAAGCGCGGCCCTCAGATACGCAGTATTTT. Its translation is CASSEARPSDTQYF.